The clone carrying this T cell receptor beta chain showed up many times. What it binds is not known. This sample stems from a study of molecular identifiers for immune sequencing clone quantification. Findings and limits, study-wide: A shared barcode on identical TCR molecules could lead to underestimated sizes for highly expanded clones.

Naive CD8 T cells underwent sorting with the CD8+CD4-CCR7+CD45RA+ definition. Trimming pared 0 bases from V and 15 bases from J, leaving 27 bases between. The CDR3 totals 16 residues. Germline assignment: CDR1 GTSNPN and CDR2 SVGIG (reference sequence). Libraries of bulk TCR were made by previously described methods (with listed TCR primers). Each CDR3 protein gets one entry after TCRdb re-called the PCR reads with MiXCR. The sample shows about 330,000 distinct CDR3 sequences, 24% of them seen only once. The gene calls are TRBV30 and TRBJ2-1; D perhaps matches TRBD2 (6 bases). The sample was naive CD8+ T cells from blood, with Jurkat cell RNA spiked in. Subset reported: FACS-sorted CD8+CD4-CCR7+CD45RA+ naive T cells. This receptor was identified in a human donor in good health. Some libraries in this study had Jurkat cell RNA spiked in. This CDR3 is CAWSVLGQGSGDPVFF. DNA for the CDR3: TGTGCCTGGAGTGTACTGGGCCAAGGTAGCGGAGACCCGGTGTTCTTC.